This T cell receptor (beta chain) was obtained from a study of T cell responses to AZD1222 COVID-19 vaccine. Worth noting for this clone: Its target is unknown.

Study outcomes and limitations: Reportedly, close to half of spike-specific TCRs are directed against unmutated variant regions. Donor demographics were predominantly white British with a female majority; clonal diversity may be underestimated. Among AZD1222 vaccinees, only 5 to 7 were seropositive at baseline.

Sequencing used immunoSEQ multiplex PCR; TCRdb keeps in-frame clones, though not all of them. The repertoire holds about 150,000 clones, with 75% to 90% as singletons. Doses given second, at about 4 or about 12 weeks, were pooled. The CDR3 extends over 15 amino acids. The germline CDR1 and CDR2 sequences are LNHNV and YYDKDF (reference sequence). V lost 4 bases and J lost 4, with 16 bases in between. Material: peripheral blood, obtained 28 days after the second AZD1222 dose. This receptor was identified in an adult who received the AZD1222 COVID-19 vaccine. The chain links TRBV15 to TRBJ1-2; D is ambiguous. CDR3 sequence: CATSKLVGPGYGYTF. The CDR3 DNA sequence: TGTGCCACCAGCAAATTAGTCGGGCCAGGCTATGGCTACACCTTC.